What follows describes a single T cell receptor beta chain. Its antigen is not identified. This record comes from a study of CD4 T cells in relation to SARS-CoV-2 and coronaviruses. As for the study in general: The HLA restriction of the shared crossreactive spike epitopes was mapped.

Regarding the study as a whole: Crossreactivity was assessed only for spike protein, not other viral proteins.

Trimming stripped 0 bases from V and 0 bases from J, with 6 bases between. From germline, CDR1 is LGHNA and CDR2 YSLEER. The CDR3 runs 15 residues. The unexposed donors gave CD4+ T cells in about 2011-2019, prior to COVID-19. After about 11 days of culture, CD4+ T cells were isolated. Testing used SARS-CoV-2 S/N and four cold-coronavirus spikes on unexposed-donor CD4+ T cells, cells permitting. Clones were read by immunoSEQ multiplex PCR, and TCRdb kept only the in-frame ones, dropping some. The table lists 15,000 to 25,000 clones, 75% to 85% of them singletons. Specimen: CD4+ T cells from PBMCs, cultured in vitro. This clonotype was obtained from a human donor in good health. This chain joins TRBV4-3 and TRBJ1-3, with a tentative D call TRBD1 (5 bases). DNA of the CDR3: TGCGCCAGCAGCCAAGACAGGGCCTCTGGAAACACCATATATTTT. Translating gives CASSQDRASGNTIYF.